The sequence of this T cell receptor (beta chain) was determined in a study of blood T cell repertoires in COVID-19. This CDR3 spans 16 amino acids. Germline assignment: CDR1 LGHNA and CDR2 YSLEER. J gave up 4 bases and V 0 bases, and 7 bases lay outside the gene matches. Only in-frame clones appear in the TCRdb table, and some are missing; sequencing was by immunoSEQ multiplex PCR. The table records approximately 50,000 clones, approximately 90% of them present only once. The rearrangement uses TRBV4-3 and TRBJ1-2; 8 bases line up with TRBD1. The specimen was peripheral blood. This clonotype was sampled from a man in his 70s with acute or convalescent COVID-19. The CDR3 protein is CASSQDLTGGSYGYTF. The CDR3 nucleotides read TGCGCCAGCAGCCAAGATTTAACAGGGGGGAGCTATGGCTACACCTTC.